This passage covers 30 T cell receptor beta chains from one sample sequenced in a study of T-cell reconstitution after alpha-beta-depleted transplantation in children. Preparation of the TCRbeta library used unique molecular identifiers. MiXCR, applied by TCRdb to the PCR reads, yields one record per CDR3 protein. The table records approximately 520,000 distinct CDR3 sequences, about an eighth of them present only once. The sequencing used PBMCs, mostly from graft donor cells, collected 180 days after TCRalphabeta/CD19-depleted stem cell transplant. The receptors were gathered from a female patient between 2 and 15 years old who had a stem cell transplant for aplastic anemia, so the T cells may come from the graft donor.

The chain has TRBV30 and TRBJ1-3; no definite D call. The length of the CDR3 is 11 residues. The V gene's germline CDR1 is GTSNPN and CDR2 SVGIG (reference sequence). The CDR3 coding sequence is TGTGCTGGAACTACTGGAAACACCATATATTTT. Translating it yields CAGTTGNTIYF. Drawing the rest from reference TRBV30 and TRBJ1-3, the complete variable domain is SQTIHQWPATLVQPVGSPLSLECTVEGTSNPNLYWYRQAAGRGLQLLFYSVGIGQISSEVPQNLSASRPQDRQFILSSKKLLLSDSGFYLCAGTTGNTIYFGEGSWLTVV.

The chain is built from TRBV20-1 and TRBJ2-7; D possibly corresponds to TRBD2 (5 bases). The length of the CDR3 is 13 residues. The germline V gene encodes CDR1 DFQATT and CDR2 SNEGSKA (reference sequence). The V gene lost 1 base and the J gene lost 6 bases, with 13 bases spanning the gap. CDR3 in DNA: TGCAGTGCTAGAGGGACTGTCCCTAGCGAGCAGTACTTC. Translation: CSARGTVPSEQYF.

The chain combines TRBV2 with TRBJ1-4; D is unclear. With 5 bases removed from V and 0 bases from J, the gap between germline ends came to 10 bases. The length of the CDR3 is 15 residues. Germline lookup yields CDR1 SNHLY and CDR2 FYNNEI. The CDR3 loop is CASSRDFATNEKLFF. CDR3 coding DNA: TGTGCCAGCAGTCGGGATTTTGCAACTAATGAAAAACTGTTTTTT.

This chain uses TRBV20-1 with TRBJ2-7, with 9 nucleotides matching TRBD1. The CDR3 loop spans 16 amino acids. Germline assignment: CDR1 DFQATT and CDR2 SNEGSKA (reference sequence). The CDR3 coding sequence is TGCAGCCAGACCGGGACAGTGGACAGGGGTTCGTACGAGCAGTACTTC. Translation gives CSQTGTVDRGSYEQYF.

V is TRBV5-1 and J is TRBJ1-1, with 8 bases lining up with TRBD1. Germline-derived CDR1 and CDR2 are SGHRS and YFSETQ. The CDR3 totals 16 residues. Trimming at V came to 0 bases and at J to 0 bases, leaving 4 bases not matched to a gene. The CDR3 protein is CASSLAGGFMNTEAFF. CDR3 bases: TGCGCCAGCAGCTTGGCAGGGGGCTTCATGAACACTGAAGCTTTCTTT.

This clonotype has a handful of counts. The V call is TRBV2, the J call TRBJ2-7, with TRBD1 identical over 9 bases. V gave up 6 bases and J gave up 5 bases; unmatched junction bases: 8. Germline lookup yields CDR1 SNHLY and CDR2 FYNNEI. The CDR3 is 14 residues long. CDR3 amino acids: CASRPGTGSHEQYF. The CDR3 nucleotides are TGTGCCAGCAGGCCCGGGACAGGGTCGCACGAGCAGTACTTC. Supplemented by reference TRBV2 and TRBJ2-7, the full variable domain reads EPEVTQTPSHQVTQMGQEVILRCVPISNHLYFYWYRQILGQKVEFLVSFYNNEISEKSEIFDDQFSVERPDGSNFTLKIRSTKLEDSAMYFCASRPGTGSHEQYFGPGTRLTVT.

The J gene is TRBJ2-3, the V gene TRBV18; a possible D gene is TRBD1 (5 bases). Between the trimmed V and J ends, which lost 2 bases and 4 bases, there was a span of 16 bases. Germline CDR1 and CDR2: KGHSH and LQKENI. The CDR3 spans 16 residues. The CDR3 loop is CASSPTGPGIADTQYF. In DNA, the CDR3 is TGTGCCAGCTCACCAACCGGACCAGGGATCGCAGATACGCAGTATTTT.

In its sample, this clonotype was seen a few times. V gene TRBV12-3 or TRBV12-4 combines with J gene TRBJ2-1; TRBD1 or TRBD2 may be the D gene (5 bases each). The germline V and J ends were trimmed by 3 bases and 1 base, with 10 bases remaining between them. This CDR3 is 15 amino acids long. CDR3 coding DNA: TGTGCCAGCAGTTTGTCGGGGCTATCCTACAATGAGCAGTTCTTC. Protein product: CASSLSGLSYNEQFF.

As concerns this clonotype: With a much larger clone just one base away, this may be a read error. The rearrangement links TRBV12-3 or TRBV12-4 to TRBJ2-4; TRBD1 aligns across 8 bases. CDR3 length: 15 amino acids. The CDR3 reads CASSGQGGAENIQYF. The CDR3, as DNA: TGTGCCAGCAGTGGACAGGGTGGAGCCGAAAACATTCAGTACTTC.

The chain is built from TRBV12-3 or TRBV12-4 and TRBJ1-5; tentatively, D is TRBD1 (6 bases). Trimming took 6 bases from V and 4 from J, leaving 16 bases between them. The CDR3 is made up of 15 amino acids. The CDR3 reads CASSDPGQDNQPQHF. The CDR3 coding sequence is TGTGCCAGCAGCGACCCGGGACAAGATAATCAGCCCCAGCATTTT.

The chain uses TRBV29-1 and TRBJ2-5; D may be TRBD2 (6 bases). The germline V and J ends were trimmed by 0 bases and 5 bases, with 16 bases remaining between them. The CDR3 extends over 15 amino acids. The germline V gene encodes CDR1 SQVTM and CDR2 ANQGSEA. The CDR3 DNA reads as TGCAGCGTTGAAGAATGGTGGCGGGGCATGGAGACCCAGTACTTC. Its translation is CSVEEWWRGMETQYF.

This clonotype occurred a few times. The chain carries TRBV19 and TRBJ2-5; 8 bases map to TRBD2. V lost 9 bases and J lost 4; bases outside the gene matches: 4. This CDR3 is 12 amino acids long. CDR1 and CDR2 from the germline V gene are LNHDA and SQIVND (reference sequence). CDR3 nucleotides: TGTGCCAGCGGGAGGGCCTCAGAGACCCAGTACTTC. Translating it yields CASGRASETQYF.

The chain links TRBV24-1 to TRBJ2-1; perhaps TRBD1 as D (6 bases). This CDR3 is 16 amino acids long. CDR1 and CDR2 from the germline V gene are KGHDR and SFDVKD. V lost 5 bases to trimming and J lost 4 bases, with 17 bases between them. The CDR3 coding sequence is TGTGCCACCAGTGTCCGCCGGGACACCTTATACAATGAGCAGTTCTTC. Protein sequence: CATSVRRDTLYNEQFF.

J is TRBJ2-1 and V is TRBV20-1; 10 bases fit TRBD2. The junction had 15 bases not matched to a gene; V was cut back by 1 base and J by 0 bases. The germline V gene has CDR1 DFQATT and CDR2 SNEGSKA (reference sequence). This CDR3 spans 20 amino acids. CDR3 amino acids: CSARGPGAGGTRSSYNEQFF. CDR3 DNA sequence: TGCAGTGCTAGAGGGCCTGGAGCGGGAGGGACTCGCAGCTCCTACAATGAGCAGTTCTTC.

In its sample, this clonotype was seen a few times. J is TRBJ1-1 and V is TRBV12-3 or TRBV12-4, with 8 positions matching TRBD1. J lost 8 bases, V lost 5 bases, and 4 bases had no gene match. The CDR3 has 12 residues. This CDR3 is CASSERTGEAFF. The CDR3 nucleotides read TGTGCCAGCAGTGAACGGACAGGGGAAGCTTTCTTT.

This clonotype was observed a few times. The genes are TRBV7-9 and TRBJ1-1; 7 nucleotides line up with TRBD1. Germline values: CDR1 SEHNR, CDR2 FQNEAQ (reference sequence). CDR3 length equals 16 residues. The V segment lost 1 base and the J segment 5 bases; nucleotides outside the gene matches: 10. The CDR3 nucleotides read TGTGCCAGCAGCTTAGTCGGGGGACAGAGAGCAACTGAAGCTTTCTTT. Translation gives CASSLVGGQRATEAFF.

In its sample, this clonotype was seen a few times. The chain joins TRBV7-8 to TRBJ2-7, with a weak D call TRBD2 (5 bases). V shed 2 bases and J shed 6 bases, with 20 bases lying between them. The CDR3 is made up of 16 amino acids. The germline CDR1 and CDR2 sequences are SGHVS and FQNEAQ. CDR3 residues: CASSLLWMGLRVEQYV. CDR3 nucleotide sequence: TGTGCCAGCAGCTTATTGTGGATGGGATTGAGGGTCGAGCAGTACGTC.

As concerns this clonotype: One end of the junction fails to match germline, which may point to a read error. This chain uses TRBV7-6 with TRBJ1-2; D uncertain. This CDR3 comprises 11 residues. The germline V gene has CDR1 SGHVS and CDR2 FNYEAQ. The CDR3 region has the DNA TGTGCCAGCAGCGTTCGCCGGGGTCTATACTTC. It yields the protein CASSVRRGLYF. Full variable domain (outside the CDR3, taken from reference TRBV7-6 and TRBJ1-2): GAGVSQSPRYKVTKRGQDVALRCDPISGHVSLYWYRQALGQGPEFLTYFNYEAQQDKSGLPNDRFSAERPEGSISTLTIQRTEQRDSAMYRCASSVRRGLYFGSGTRLTVV.

The V call is TRBV5-6, the J call TRBJ2-7; 7 bases fit TRBD2. The CDR3 is made up of 13 amino acids. V gave up 8 bases and J gave up 0 bases; unmatched junction bases: 5. Germline CDR1 is SGHDT and CDR2 is YYEEEE. For the CDR3, the DNA is TGTGCCAGTACTAGCGAAATCTCCTACGAGCAGTACGTC. It translates to CASTSEISYEQYV.

This clonotype was seen a handful of times. This sequence joins TRBV18 and TRBJ1-4; D possibly corresponds to TRBD1 (6 bases). Germline loops: CDR1 KGHSH, CDR2 LQKENI. This CDR3 is built from 15 residues. The germline V and J ends were trimmed by 3 bases and 4 bases, with 12 bases remaining between them. The CDR3 spells CASSPQGPRNEKLFF. The CDR3 DNA sequence: TGTGCCAGCTCACCCCAGGGGCCTCGTAATGAAAAACTGTTTTTT.

In this sample, this clonotype turned up a few times. The V gene is TRBV4-3, the J gene TRBJ2-2; D is possibly TRBD2 (6 bases). Trimming left V 1 base short and J 5 bases short, with 17 bases between. Germline CDR1 LGHNA, CDR2 YSLEER. This CDR3 spans 17 amino acids. CDR3 sequence (DNA): TGCGCCAGCAGCCAAGGAGGAGGGGCCTGGGTGACCGGGGAGCTGTTTTTT. Protein: CASSQGGGAWVTGELFF.

J is TRBJ1-2 and V is TRBV28, with a weak D call TRBD1 (5 bases). The CDR3 runs 14 residues. The germline V gene has CDR1 MDHEN and CDR2 SYDVKM. Trimming shortened V by 6 bases and J by 2 bases, and 13 bases separated the two germline ends. CDR3 DNA sequence: TGTGCCAGCAGCAGCAGGGCGGGGAACTATGGCTACACCTTC. Amino acids: CASSSRAGNYGYTF.

V and J are TRBV7-9 and TRBJ2-3; 7 nucleotides match TRBD1. Germline CDR1 reads SEHNR; CDR2 reads FQNEAQ (reference sequence). V dropped 4 bases and J dropped 3; count of bases not matched to a gene: 10. The CDR3 length is 16 residues. CDR3 sequence: CASSSITGVNTDTQYF. The CDR3 DNA is TGTGCCAGCAGCTCGATAACAGGGGTAAATACAGATACGCAGTATTTT.

This clonotype was found many times. The rearrangement joins TRBV12-3 or TRBV12-4 to TRBJ1-2, with D uncertain. The CDR3 is 15 amino acids. V gave up 2 bases and J gave up 4 bases, with 14 bases separating them. The CDR3: CASSLKGPLLYGYTF. CDR3 bases: TGTGCCAGCAGTTTAAAGGGCCCCCTGCTCTATGGCTACACCTTC.

This clonotype was seen more than once but under ten times. The V and J genes are TRBV15 and TRBJ2-3; the D is unclear. There are 16 residues in the CDR3. The germline V gene has CDR1 LNHNV and CDR2 YYDKDF (reference sequence). Trimming shortened V by 5 bases and J by 0 bases, and 15 bases separated the two germline ends. Here the CDR3 reads CATSSTLQVSTDTQYF. DNA of the CDR3: TGTGCCACCAGCTCAACCCTCCAGGTCAGCACAGATACGCAGTATTTT.

This clonotype was seen a few times. The chain employs TRBV19 and TRBJ2-1; D remains unclear. V was pared by 3 bases and J by 10 bases, with 7 bases between. CDR3 length: 11 residues. The germline V gene has CDR1 LNHDA and CDR2 SQIVND (reference sequence). In DNA, the CDR3 is TGTGCCAGTAGTATCGATAGGGAGCAGTTCTTC. It yields the protein CASSIDREQFF.

The chain couples TRBV18 to TRBJ2-1; TRBD2 matches 10 bases. This CDR3 contains 14 residues. In germline, CDR1 is KGHSH, CDR2 LQKENI. Losses at the gene ends were 8 bases for V and 7 bases for J; bases not matched to a gene: 8. The CDR3 coding sequence is TGTGCCAGCCTCCTAGCGGGAGATAGTAATGAGCAGTTCTTC. This encodes CASLLAGDSNEQFF.

V gene TRBV10-3 combines with J gene TRBJ2-7; D gene ambiguous. V shed 2 bases and J shed 12 bases, with 11 bases lying between them. Germline CDR1 reads ENHRY; CDR2 reads SYGVKD. CDR3 size: 11 residues. CDR3 coding DNA: TGTGCCATCAGTGAGGCGCCTCCTCGGTACGTC. Translated, it gives CAISEAPPRYV.

The table lists this clonotype with a few counts. The genes are TRBV7-3 and TRBJ2-2, with unresolved D. The CDR3 sequence is 15 residues long. Germline V lookup: CDR1 SGHTA, CDR2 FQGTGA. V was shortened by 2 bases and J by 2 bases, with 9 bases between the two germline ends. In DNA, the CDR3 is TGTGCCAGCAGCTTACTTCCGGTAAACACCGGGGAGCTGTTTTTT. This translates into CASSLLPVNTGELFF. Complete variable domain (other parts from reference TRBV7-3 and TRBJ2-2): GAGVSQTPSNKVTEKGKYVELRCDPISGHTALYWYRQSLGQGPEFLIYFQGTGAADDSGLPNDRFFAVRPEGSVSTLKIQRTERGDSAVYLCASSLLPVNTGELFFGEGSRLTVL.

The gene calls are TRBV5-6 and TRBJ1-1; tentatively, D is TRBD1 (5 bases). From germline, CDR1 is SGHDT and CDR2 YYEEEE. The CDR3 runs 18 residues. V lost 3 bases to trimming and J lost 0 bases, with 21 bases between them. The CDR3 DNA is TGTGCCAGCAGCTCCCCTCCGGGACGGTCTGATCTGAACACTGAAGCTTTCTTT. It yields the protein CASSSPPGRSDLNTEAFF. The full variable domain, in which reference TRBV5-6 and TRBJ1-1 provide the parts outside the CDR3, is DAGVTQSPTHLIKTRGQQVTLRCSPKSGHDTVSWYQQALGQGPQFIFQYYEEEERQRGNFPDRFSGHQFPNYSSELNVNALLLGDSALYLCASSSPPGRSDLNTEAFFGQGTRLTVV.